This T cell receptor beta chain derives from a study of blood T cell repertoires in COVID-19. Looking at the study overall: Samples came from the United States, Italy and Spain, spanning acute and convalescent COVID-19. Sources were T cells, B-cell-depleted T cells, or PBMCs; the material itself was cDNA or gDNA.

TCRdb's table, derived via immunoSEQ multiplex PCR, lists solely in-frame clones and lacks some. In the table there are 300,000 or so clones, 70% to 90% of which are singletons. Losses at the gene ends were 1 base for V and 4 bases for J; bases not matched to a gene: 6. Germline CDR1 reads SGHRS; CDR2 reads YFSETQ. The CDR3 consists of 15 residues. The origin of this receptor is a man aged 70 or older with acute or convalescent COVID-19. The chain joins TRBV5-1 to TRBJ2-5; 8 bases match TRBD1. Input material: peripheral blood. In DNA, the CDR3 is TGCGCCAGCAGCTTGCAGGGGGCTATAGGAGAGACCCAGTACTTC. It yields the protein CASSLQGAIGETQYF.